This TCR beta chain appears in the sequencing data of a study of CD8 T cells in Susac syndrome. Random hexamers were used to reverse transcribe the RNA input (roughly 0.5 to 1 ug). One entry per CDR3 protein, called by TCRdb with MiXCR from the immunoSEQ multiplex PCR reads. Among 2,000 to 2,500 distinct CDR3 sequences listed, 70% were seen once. The table lists this clonotype with a few counts. Germline CDR1 is MDHEN and CDR2 is SYDVKM. With 8 bases removed from V and 0 bases from J, the gap between germline ends came to 17 bases. This CDR3 comprises 15 residues. Staining of CD27 and CD45RA defined memory subsets for TEMRA sorting.

The receptor's source is a human donor with Susac syndrome. The chain employs TRBV28 and TRBJ2-7; tentative D call: TRBD2 (7 bases). The material sequenced was CD8+ TEMRA cells from PBMCs. Documented subset: FACS-sorted terminally differentiated effector memory CD8+ T cells re-expressing CD45RA (CD8+ TEMRA). CDR3 DNA: TGTGCCAGCGACGAGGGGGGGACTTACTCCTACGAGCAGTACTTC. This translates into CASDEGGTYSYEQYF.